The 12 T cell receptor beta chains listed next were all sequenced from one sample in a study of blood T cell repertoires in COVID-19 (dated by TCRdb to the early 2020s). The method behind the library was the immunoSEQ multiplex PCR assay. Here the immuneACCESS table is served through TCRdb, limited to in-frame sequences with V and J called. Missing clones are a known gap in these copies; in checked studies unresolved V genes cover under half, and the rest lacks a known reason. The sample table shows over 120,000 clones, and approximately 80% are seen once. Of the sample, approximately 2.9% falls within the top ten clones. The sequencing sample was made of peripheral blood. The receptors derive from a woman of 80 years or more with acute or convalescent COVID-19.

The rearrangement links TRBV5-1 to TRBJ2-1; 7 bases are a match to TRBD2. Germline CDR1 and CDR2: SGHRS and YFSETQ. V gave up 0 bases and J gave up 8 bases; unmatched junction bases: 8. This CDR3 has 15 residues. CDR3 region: CASSLEAGVEDEQFF. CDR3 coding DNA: TGCGCCAGCAGCTTGGAGGCGGGGGTAGAGGATGAGCAGTTCTTC.

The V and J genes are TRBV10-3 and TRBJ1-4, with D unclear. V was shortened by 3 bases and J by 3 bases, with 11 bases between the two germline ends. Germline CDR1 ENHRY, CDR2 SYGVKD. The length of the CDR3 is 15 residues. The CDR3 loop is CAISEGRGANEKLFF. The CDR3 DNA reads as TGTGCCATCAGTGAAGGACGGGGAGCTAATGAAAAACTGTTTTTT.

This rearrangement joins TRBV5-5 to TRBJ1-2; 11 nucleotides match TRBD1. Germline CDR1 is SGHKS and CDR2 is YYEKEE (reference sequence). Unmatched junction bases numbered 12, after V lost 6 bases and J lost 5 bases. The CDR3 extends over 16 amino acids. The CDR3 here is CASTLVGDRGDYGYTF. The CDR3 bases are TGTGCCAGCACCCTCGTCGGGGACAGGGGGGATTATGGCTACACCTTC.

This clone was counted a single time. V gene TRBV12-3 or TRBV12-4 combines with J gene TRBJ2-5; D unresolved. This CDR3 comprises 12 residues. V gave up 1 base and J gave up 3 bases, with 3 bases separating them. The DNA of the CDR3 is TGTGCCAGCAGTTTAGGAGAAGAGACCCAGTACTTC. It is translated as CASSLGEETQYF.

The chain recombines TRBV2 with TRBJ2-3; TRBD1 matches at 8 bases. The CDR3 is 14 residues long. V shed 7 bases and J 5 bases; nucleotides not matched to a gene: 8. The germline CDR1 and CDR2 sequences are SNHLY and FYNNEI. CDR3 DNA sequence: TGTGCCAGCACCGCCGAACAGGGGGGAGATACGCAGTATTTT. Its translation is CASTAEQGGDTQYF.

The CDR3 reads CASSLKGAAYNSPLHF. DNA of the CDR3: TGTGCCAGCAGCTTAAAGGGGGCCGCCTATAATTCACCCCTCCACTTT. The V call is TRBV7-9, the J call TRBJ1-6, with 7 bases matching TRBD1. V gave up 2 bases and J gave up 2 bases; unmatched junction bases: 3. This CDR3 is built from 16 residues. Germline V gene lookup returns CDR1 SEHNR and CDR2 FQNEAQ (reference sequence).

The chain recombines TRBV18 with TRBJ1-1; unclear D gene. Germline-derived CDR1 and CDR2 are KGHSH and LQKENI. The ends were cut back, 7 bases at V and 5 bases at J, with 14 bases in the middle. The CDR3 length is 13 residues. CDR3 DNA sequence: TGTGCCAGCTATCGGGATACCCAGACTGAAGCTTTCTTT. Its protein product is CASYRDTQTEAFF.

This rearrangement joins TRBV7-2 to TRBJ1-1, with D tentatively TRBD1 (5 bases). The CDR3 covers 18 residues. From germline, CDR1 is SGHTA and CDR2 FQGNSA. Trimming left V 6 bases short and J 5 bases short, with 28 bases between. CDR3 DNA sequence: TGTGCCAGCAGTTTCAGGGCATCGGGAGACGGAGGACTAACTGAAGCTTTCTTT. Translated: CASSFRASGDGGLTEAFF. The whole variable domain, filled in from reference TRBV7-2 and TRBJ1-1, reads GAGVSQSPSNKVTEKGKDVELRCDPISGHTALYWYRQSLGQGLEFLIYFQGNSAPDKSGLPSDRFSAERTGGSVSTLTIQRTQQEDSAVYLCASSFRASGDGGLTEAFFGQGTRLTVV.

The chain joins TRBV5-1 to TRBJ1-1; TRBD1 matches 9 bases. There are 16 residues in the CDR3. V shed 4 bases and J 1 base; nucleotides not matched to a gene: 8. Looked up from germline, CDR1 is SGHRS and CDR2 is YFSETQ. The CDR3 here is CASSLPGTGRNTEAFF. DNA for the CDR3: TGCGCCAGCAGCCTCCCGGGGACAGGGAGGAACACTGAAGCTTTCTTT.

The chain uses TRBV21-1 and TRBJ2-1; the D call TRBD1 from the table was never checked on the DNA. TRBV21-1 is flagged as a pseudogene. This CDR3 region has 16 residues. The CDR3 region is CASSKEGFNRVHEQFF. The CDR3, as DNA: TGTGCCAGCAGCAAAGAGGGATTTAACAGGGTCCATGAGCAGTTCTTC.

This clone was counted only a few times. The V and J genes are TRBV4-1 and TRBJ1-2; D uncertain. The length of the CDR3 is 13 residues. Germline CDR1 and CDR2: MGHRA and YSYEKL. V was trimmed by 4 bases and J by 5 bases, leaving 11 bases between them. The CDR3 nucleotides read TGCGCCAGCAGCCTAAATCGGGAGTATGGCTACACCTTC. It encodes CASSLNREYGYTF.

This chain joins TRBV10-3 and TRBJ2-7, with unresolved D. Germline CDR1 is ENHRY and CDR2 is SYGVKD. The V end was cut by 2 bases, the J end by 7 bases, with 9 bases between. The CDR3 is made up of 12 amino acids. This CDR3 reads CAISELTLEQYF. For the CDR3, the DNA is TGTGCCATCAGTGAGCTAACCCTGGAGCAGTACTTC.